These 12 T cell receptor beta chains share one sample of origin, sequenced in a study of CD8+ T cells in alopecia areata. Extracted RNA was reverse transcribed, and the resulting cDNA served as sequencing template. Sequenced by immunoSEQ multiplex PCR; TCRdb stores in-frame clones only, minus some. The data contain 100,000 to 150,000 clones, around 45% of them seen just once; the ten biggest clones take up 10% to 13%. The sequenced material came from NKG2D-low CD8+ T cells sorted from blood. These receptors were obtained from a human donor with alopecia areata.

This rearrangement joins TRBV28 to TRBJ2-1, with 10 bases aligning to TRBD1. Germline CDR1 is MDHEN and CDR2 is SYDVKM. The CDR3 extends over 16 amino acids. Trimming at V came to 5 bases and at J to 3 bases, leaving 7 bases not matched to a gene. The CDR3 DNA reads TGTGCCAGCAGTCCGACAAGGGACAGGGGCTACAATGAGCAGTTCTTC. It specifies CASSPTRDRGYNEQFF.

In this sample, this clone turned up a few times. The chain combines TRBV7-9 with TRBJ2-7; D unclear. The CDR3 is 12 residues long. Trimming pared 5 bases from V and 2 bases from J, leaving 7 bases between. The germline V gene has CDR1 SEHNR and CDR2 FQNEAQ (reference sequence). CDR3 DNA sequence: TGTGCCAGCAGCGAAGACCCCTACGAGCAGTACTTC. Translating it yields CASSEDPYEQYF.

This clone appeared a single time. The genes are TRBV9 and TRBJ2-1; 10 nucleotides agree with TRBD2. The V gene end was trimmed by 1 base and the J gene end by 3 bases; junction bases not matched to a gene: 4. The CDR3 length is 16 residues. Germline-derived CDR1 and CDR2 are SGDLS and YYNGEE. The CDR3 bases are TGTGCCAGCAGCGTAAGCGGGAGGGCCTTCTACAATGAGCAGTTCTTC. This sequence encodes CASSVSGRAFYNEQFF.

This clone was found a few times. The rearrangement links TRBV6-5 to TRBJ2-3, with D maybe TRBD2 (6 bases). Germline CDR1 reads MNHEY; CDR2 reads SVGAGI. The CDR3 extends over 13 amino acids. V was pared by 8 bases and J by 7 bases, with 16 bases between. The CDR3: CASSLRAGNTQYF. The CDR3 DNA reads as TGTGCCAGCTCTTTACGCGCGGGGAATACGCAGTATTTT.

This clone was recorded a few times. This chain links TRBV29-1 with TRBJ1-6; D is uncertain. Trimming shortened V by 0 bases and J by 7 bases, and 10 bases separated the two germline ends. CDR3 length: 14 residues. Germline CDR1 SQVTM, CDR2 ANQGSEA. DNA for the CDR3: TGCAGCGTTGAAGAAGCTGGTCTGAATTCACCCCTCCACTTT. This codes for CSVEEAGLNSPLHF.

The chain recombines TRBV11-2 with TRBJ2-7; D possibly matches TRBD1 or TRBD2 (5 bases each). The CDR3 has 12 amino acids. Germline V CDR1 and CDR2: SGHAT, FQNNGV. V gave up 5 bases and J gave up 5 bases, with 10 bases separating them. The CDR3 here is CASSLGTHEQYF. The CDR3 DNA is TGTGCCAGCAGCCTTGGGACGCACGAGCAGTACTTC.

The rearrangement joins TRBV28 to TRBJ2-7; D is perhaps TRBD2 (5 bases). V was clipped by 5 bases and J by 2 bases, with 10 bases between them. CDR1 and CDR2 (germline): MDHEN, SYDVKM. The CDR3 has 13 residues. CDR3 DNA sequence: TGTGCCAGCAGTGTCCGGGGTGCCTACGAGCAGTACTTC. Protein sequence: CASSVRGAYEQYF.

This clone was seen only a few times. The rearrangement joins TRBV7-2 to TRBJ2-7; D perhaps matches TRBD2 (6 bases). V gave up 1 base and J gave up 0 bases, with 10 bases separating them. Germline CDR1 and CDR2: SGHTA and FQGNSA. The CDR3 is made up of 15 amino acids. The CDR3 spells CASSLVAVSSYEQYF. The CDR3 DNA sequence: TGTGCCAGCAGCTTAGTAGCGGTTAGCTCCTACGAGCAGTACTTC.

This clone has just a few counts. The chain is built from TRBV7-9 and TRBJ2-7, with D uncertain. CDR1 and CDR2 from the germline V gene are SEHNR and FQNEAQ (reference sequence). V shed 5 bases and J shed 3 bases, with 8 bases lying between them. This CDR3 has 12 residues. The DNA of the CDR3 is TGTGCCAGCAGCCACAGAGACTACGAGCAGTACTTC. Its translation is CASSHRDYEQYF. Complete variable domain (other parts from reference TRBV7-9 and TRBJ2-7): DTGVSQNPRHKITKRGQNVTFRCDPISEHNRLYWYRQTLGQGPEFLTYFQNEAQLEKSRLLSDRFSAERPKGSFSTLEIQRTEQGDSAMYLCASSHRDYEQYFGPGTRLTVT.

V usage is TRBV6-5 and J usage is TRBJ2-7; D not resolved. The CDR3 loop spans 11 amino acids. The V end lost 1 base, the J end lost 5 bases, and 3 bases lay between the germline ends. From germline, CDR1 is MNHEY and CDR2 SVGAGI. This CDR3 reads CASSYFHEQYF. In DNA, the CDR3 is TGTGCCAGCAGTTACTTCCACGAGCAGTACTTC.

The gene calls are TRBV30 and TRBJ2-5; weak D call: TRBD2 (6 bases). CDR3 length: 14 residues. CDR1 GTSNPN and CDR2 SVGIG come from the germline V gene (reference sequence). Trimming stripped 5 bases from V and 7 bases from J, with 20 bases between. In DNA, the CDR3 is TGTGCCTGGGTGGGACTGGCCCTCCCAGGGACCCAGTACTTC. The encoded protein is CAWVGLALPGTQYF.

This clone was seen more than once but under ten times. This chain uses TRBV18 with TRBJ2-1; a weak D match, TRBD1 (5 bases). This CDR3 is built from 14 residues. Deletions cut 0 bases from V and 7 bases from J, with 10 bases between. The germline CDR1 and CDR2 sequences are KGHSH and LQKENI. DNA of the CDR3: TGTGCCAGCTCACCACCGTTAGGGGAAAATGAGCAGTTCTTC. It yields the protein CASSPPLGENEQFF.